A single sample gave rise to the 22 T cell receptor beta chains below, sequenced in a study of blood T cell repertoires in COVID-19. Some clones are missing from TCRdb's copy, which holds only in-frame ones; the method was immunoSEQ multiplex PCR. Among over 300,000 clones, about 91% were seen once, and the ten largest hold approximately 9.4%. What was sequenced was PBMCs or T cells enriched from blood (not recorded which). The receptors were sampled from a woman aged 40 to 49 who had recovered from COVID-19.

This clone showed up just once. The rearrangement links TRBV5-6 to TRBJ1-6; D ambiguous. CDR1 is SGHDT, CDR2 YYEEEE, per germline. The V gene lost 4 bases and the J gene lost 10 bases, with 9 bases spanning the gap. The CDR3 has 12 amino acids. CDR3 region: CASSGSGSPLHF. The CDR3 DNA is TGTGCCAGCAGCGGGAGCGGGTCACCCCTCCACTTT.

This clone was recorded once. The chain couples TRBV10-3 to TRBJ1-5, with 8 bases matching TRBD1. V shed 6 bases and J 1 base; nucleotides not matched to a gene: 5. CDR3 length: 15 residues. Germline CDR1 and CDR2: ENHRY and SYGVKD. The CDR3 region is CAIRKTGESNQPQHF. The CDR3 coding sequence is TGTGCCATCAGAAAGACAGGGGAAAGCAATCAGCCCCAGCATTTT.

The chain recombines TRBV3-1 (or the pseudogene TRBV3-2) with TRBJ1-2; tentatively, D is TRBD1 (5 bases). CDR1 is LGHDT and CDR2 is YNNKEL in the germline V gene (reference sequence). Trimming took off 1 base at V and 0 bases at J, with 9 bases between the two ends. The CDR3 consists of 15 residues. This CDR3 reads CASSQGTQANYGYTF. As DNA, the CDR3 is TGTGCCAGCAGCCAAGGGACACAGGCTAACTATGGCTACACCTTC.

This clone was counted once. CDR3 coding DNA: TGCGCCAGCAGTGAGCCTACTTCGAGTACGCAGTATTTT. It codes for CASSEPTSSTQYF. The rearrangement uses TRBV10-1 and TRBJ2-3; D is uncertain. Germline CDR1 is WNHNN and CDR2 is SYGVQD (reference sequence). Trimming took 2 bases from V and 8 from J, leaving 11 bases between them. The CDR3 is made up of 13 amino acids.

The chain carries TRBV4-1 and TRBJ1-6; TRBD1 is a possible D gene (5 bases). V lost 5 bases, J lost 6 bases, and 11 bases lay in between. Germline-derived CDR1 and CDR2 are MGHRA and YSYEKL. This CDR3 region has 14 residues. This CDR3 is CASSEGRGNSPLHF. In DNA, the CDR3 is TGCGCCAGCAGCGAAGGGAGGGGTAATTCACCCCTCCACTTT.

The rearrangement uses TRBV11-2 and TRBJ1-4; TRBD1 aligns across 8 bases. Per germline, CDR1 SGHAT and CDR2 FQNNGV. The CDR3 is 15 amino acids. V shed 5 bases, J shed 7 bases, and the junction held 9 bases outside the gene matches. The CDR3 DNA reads TGTGCCAGCAGCCAAAGCACAGGGGGTTTTGAAAAACTGTTTTTT. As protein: CASSQSTGGFEKLFF.

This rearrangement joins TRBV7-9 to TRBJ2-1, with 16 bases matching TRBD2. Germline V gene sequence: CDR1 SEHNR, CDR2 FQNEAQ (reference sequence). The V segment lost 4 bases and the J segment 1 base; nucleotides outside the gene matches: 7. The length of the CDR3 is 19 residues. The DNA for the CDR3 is TGTGCCAGCAGCTCACCGGGACTAGCGGGAGGGCCTTCCTACAATGAGCAGTTCTTC. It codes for CASSSPGLAGGPSYNEQFF.

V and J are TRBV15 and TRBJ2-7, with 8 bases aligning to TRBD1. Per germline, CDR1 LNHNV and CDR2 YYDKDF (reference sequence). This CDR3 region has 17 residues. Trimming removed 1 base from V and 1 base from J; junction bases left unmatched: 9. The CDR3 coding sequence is TGTGCCACCAGCAGAGGGGGGACAGGACCTTTATCCTACGAGCAGTACTTC. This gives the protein CATSRGGTGPLSYEQYF. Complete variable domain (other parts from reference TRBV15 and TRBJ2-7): DAMVIQNPRYQVTQFGKPVTLSCSQTLNHNVMYWYQQKSSQAPKLLFHYYDKDFNNEADTPDNFQSRRPNTSFCFLDIRSPGLGDTAMYLCATSRGGTGPLSYEQYFGPGTRLTVT.

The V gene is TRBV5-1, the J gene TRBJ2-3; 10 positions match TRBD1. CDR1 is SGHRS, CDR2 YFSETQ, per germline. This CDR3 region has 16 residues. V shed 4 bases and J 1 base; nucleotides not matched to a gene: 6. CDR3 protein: CASSTADRGRTDTQYF. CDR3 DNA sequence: TGCGCCAGCAGCACCGCAGACAGGGGGCGCACAGATACGCAGTATTTT.

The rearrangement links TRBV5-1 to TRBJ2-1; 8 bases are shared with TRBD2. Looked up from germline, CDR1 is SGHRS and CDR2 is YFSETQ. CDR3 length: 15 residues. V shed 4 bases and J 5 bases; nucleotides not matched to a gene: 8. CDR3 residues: CASSQRAGGNNEQFF. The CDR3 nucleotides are TGCGCCAGCAGCCAGCGGGCGGGGGGTAACAATGAGCAGTTCTTC.

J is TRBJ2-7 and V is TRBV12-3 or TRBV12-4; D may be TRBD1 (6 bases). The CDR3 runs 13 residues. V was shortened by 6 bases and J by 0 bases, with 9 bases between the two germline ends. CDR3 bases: TGTGCCAGCAGCGGGACATTCTCCTACGAGCAGTACTTC. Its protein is CASSGTFSYEQYF.

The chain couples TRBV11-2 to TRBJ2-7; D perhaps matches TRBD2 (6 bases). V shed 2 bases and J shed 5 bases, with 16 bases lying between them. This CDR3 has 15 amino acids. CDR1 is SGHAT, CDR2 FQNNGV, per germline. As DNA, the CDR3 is TGTGCCAGCAGCTTATCTCGGGACTCCCCACACGAGCAGTACTTC. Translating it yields CASSLSRDSPHEQYF.

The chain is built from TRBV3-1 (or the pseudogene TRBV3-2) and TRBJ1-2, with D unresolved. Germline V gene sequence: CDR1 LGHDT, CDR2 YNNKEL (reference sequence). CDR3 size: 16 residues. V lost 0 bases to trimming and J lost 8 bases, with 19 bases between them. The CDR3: CASSQEIGQARSGYTF. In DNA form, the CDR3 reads TGTGCCAGCAGCCAAGAGATTGGGCAGGCACGATCCGGCTACACCTTC.

CDR3 coding DNA: TGTGCCAGCTCACCACCGGCCGCCCCTGAAGCTTTCTTT. Residues: CASSPPAAPEAFF. The chain has TRBV18 and TRBJ1-1; D ambiguous. The CDR3 is 13 amino acids. V was trimmed by 0 bases and J by 6 bases, leaving 8 bases between them. CDR1 KGHSH and CDR2 LQKENI come from the germline V gene.

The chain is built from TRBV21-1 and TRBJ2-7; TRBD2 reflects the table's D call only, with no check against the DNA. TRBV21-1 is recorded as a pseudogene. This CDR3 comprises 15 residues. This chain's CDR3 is CASTLRRAVSYEQYF. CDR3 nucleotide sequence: TGTGCCAGCACCCTCCGGCGGGCGGTCTCCTACGAGCAGTACTTC.

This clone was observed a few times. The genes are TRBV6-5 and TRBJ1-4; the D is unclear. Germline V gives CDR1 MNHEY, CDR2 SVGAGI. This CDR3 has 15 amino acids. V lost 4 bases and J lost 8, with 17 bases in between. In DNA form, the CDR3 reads TGTGCCAGCAGTTCAACACCGAGGGAAACGGAAAAACTGTTTTTT. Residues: CASSSTPRETEKLFF.

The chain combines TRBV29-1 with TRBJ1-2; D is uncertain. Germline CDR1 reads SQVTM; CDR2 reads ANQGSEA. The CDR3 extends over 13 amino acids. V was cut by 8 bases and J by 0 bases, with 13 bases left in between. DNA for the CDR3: TGCAGCACTCCTACAGAGTCTAACTATGGCTACACCTTC. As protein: CSTPTESNYGYTF.

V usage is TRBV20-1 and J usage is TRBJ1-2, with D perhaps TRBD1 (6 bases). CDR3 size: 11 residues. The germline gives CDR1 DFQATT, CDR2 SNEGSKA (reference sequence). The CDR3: CTLGQNYGYTF. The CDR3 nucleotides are TGCACCCTAGGACAGAACTATGGCTACACCTTC.

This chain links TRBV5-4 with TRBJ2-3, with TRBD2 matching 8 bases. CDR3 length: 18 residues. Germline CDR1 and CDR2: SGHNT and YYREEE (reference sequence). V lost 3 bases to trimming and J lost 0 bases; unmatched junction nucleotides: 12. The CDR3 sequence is CASSYPPGGGSSTDTQYF. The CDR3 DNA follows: TGTGCCAGCAGCTATCCCCCTGGCGGGGGGTCTAGCACAGATACGCAGTATTTT.

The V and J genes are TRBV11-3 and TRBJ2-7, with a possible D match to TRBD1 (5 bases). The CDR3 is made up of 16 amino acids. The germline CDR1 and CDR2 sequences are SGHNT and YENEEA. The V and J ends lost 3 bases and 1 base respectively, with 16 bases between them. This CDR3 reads CASSLDGSAGSYEQYF. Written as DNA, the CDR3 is TGTGCCAGCAGCTTGGACGGGTCCGCAGGGTCCTACGAGCAGTACTTC.

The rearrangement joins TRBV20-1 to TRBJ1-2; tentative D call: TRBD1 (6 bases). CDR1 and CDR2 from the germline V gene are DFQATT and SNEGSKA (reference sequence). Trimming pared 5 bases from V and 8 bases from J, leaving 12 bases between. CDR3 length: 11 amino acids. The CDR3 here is CSAPGQRGYTF. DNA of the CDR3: TGCAGTGCTCCGGGACAACGCGGCTACACCTTC.

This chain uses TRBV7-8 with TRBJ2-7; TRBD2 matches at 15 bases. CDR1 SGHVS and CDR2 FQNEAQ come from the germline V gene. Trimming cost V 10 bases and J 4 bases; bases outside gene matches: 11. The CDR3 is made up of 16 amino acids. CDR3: CATARTSGGAFYEQYF. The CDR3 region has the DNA TGTGCCACCGCCCGGACTAGCGGGGGGGCCTTTTACGAGCAGTACTTC.